This T cell receptor (beta chain) came from a study of T-cell memory formation after mild COVID-19. General study points: CD4+ bias marked clones expanding day 15 to 37, unlike balanced contracting clones. Researchers report contracting CD4+ clones mostly in CM and EM, with CD8+ clones in EMRA.

MiXCR, run by TCRdb on the 5' RACE reads, gives a single entry per CDR3 protein. The table includes almost 250,000 distinct CDR3 sequences, approximately 15% detected once. CDR1 and CDR2 (germline): KGHSH, LQKENI. CDR3 size: 15 residues. V lost 1 base and J lost 5, with 11 bases in between. As for this clonotype: Its antigen is undetermined.

The sequence was obtained from an adult woman who had mild COVID-19 (a few samples of this study predate the infection). Cell type and time point are not known. V and J are TRBV18 and TRBJ1-4; a possible D gene is TRBD1 (6 bases). Material for sequencing was PBMCs or a T cell subset sorted from them (not recorded which). The CDR3 protein is CASSPLQGQNEKLFF. The CDR3 region has the DNA TGTGCCAGCTCACCACTACAGGGTCAAAATGAAAAACTGTTTTTT.